The 16 T cell receptor beta chains in this list originate from one sample, sequenced in a study of OX40 agonist ivuxolimab in advanced cancers. The assay was immunoSEQ multiplex PCR, and TCRdb's table has in-frame clones only and misses some. The profile shows fewer than 65,000 clones, 90% to 95% of them singletons. The sequencing used CD4+ or CD8+ T cells sorted from blood, collected in a trial of the OX40 agonist ivuxolimab. All receptors derive from an adult with an advanced solid tumor such as melanoma, head and neck, liver or kidney cancer.

This chain connects TRBV2 to TRBJ2-7; no clear D. Between the trimmed V and J ends, which lost 5 bases and 3 bases, there was a span of 5 bases. This CDR3 is 11 amino acids long. Germline CDR1 reads SNHLY; CDR2 reads FYNNEI. CDR3 DNA sequence: TGTGCCAGCAGTTCAAGCTACGAGCAGTACTTC. Its protein product is CASSSSYEQYF.

The genes are TRBV19 and TRBJ1-2; D is possibly TRBD1 (5 bases). This CDR3 is built from 13 residues. Trimming left V 1 base short and J 8 bases short, with 11 bases between. Looked up from germline, CDR1 is LNHDA and CDR2 is SQIVND (reference sequence). The CDR3 loop reads CASSIVAGSGYTF. The CDR3 DNA sequence: TGTGCCAGTAGTATAGTAGCAGGGTCCGGCTACACCTTC.

Only a few counts were recorded for this clone. The CDR3 protein is CASRTGDRRFDYGYTF. CDR3 in DNA: TGTGCCAGCAGGACCGGGGACAGGCGGTTTGACTATGGCTACACCTTC. J is TRBJ1-2 and V is TRBV2; 8 nucleotides line up with TRBD1. The V and J ends lost 6 bases and 3 bases, in that order; junction bases with no gene match: 12. CDR1 is SNHLY and CDR2 is FYNNEI in the germline V gene. The CDR3 spans 16 residues.

This rearrangement joins TRBV5-6 to TRBJ2-7; D is ambiguous. V was trimmed by 1 base and J by 5 bases, leaving 10 bases between them. CDR1 is SGHDT and CDR2 is YYEEEE in the germline V gene. This CDR3 has 13 residues. The CDR3 loop is CASSLTRADEQYF. The CDR3 DNA sequence: TGTGCCAGCAGCTTGACACGGGCCGACGAGCAGTACTTC.

V usage is TRBV11-2 and J usage is TRBJ1-4; the match to TRBD1 covers 9 bases. This CDR3 has 16 residues. With 0 bases clipped from V and 5 bases from J, the junction kept 4 bases outside the gene matches. Germline CDR1 and CDR2: SGHAT and FQNNGV. The CDR3 nucleotides read TGTGCCAGCAGCTTAGATCTCGGGACAGGGAATGAAAAACTGTTTTTT. The encoded protein is CASSLDLGTGNEKLFF.

The rearrangement uses TRBV6-6 and TRBJ1-2; D is perhaps TRBD1 (6 bases). Germline assignment: CDR1 MNHNY and CDR2 SVGAGI (reference sequence). The CDR3 is 15 residues long. V dropped 0 bases and J dropped 6 bases, with 14 bases sitting between them. CDR3 bases: TGTGCCAGCAGTTACTCCCGAGCAGGGGTAAATGGCTACACCTTC. This codes for CASSYSRAGVNGYTF.

This clone came up once. The V call is TRBV28, the J call TRBJ2-1; maybe TRBD2 (6 bases). The CDR3 totals 16 residues. Per germline, CDR1 MDHEN and CDR2 SYDVKM. With 6 bases removed from V and 6 bases from J, the gap between germline ends came to 21 bases. The CDR3 sequence: CASSNARLEAGNEQFF. The CDR3 bases are TGTGCCAGCAGCAACGCCCGACTAGAAGCGGGCAATGAGCAGTTCTTC.

This chain joins TRBV30 and TRBJ1-1; 7 nucleotides match TRBD1. The ends lost 8 bases at V and 3 bases at J; junction bases unmatched: 12. The CDR3 runs to 14 residues. Germline V gene sequence: CDR1 GTSNPN, CDR2 SVGIG (reference sequence). Written as DNA, the CDR3 is TGTGCCAGTACCGACAGGGACAGCTACACTGAAGCTTTCTTT. It encodes CASTDRDSYTEAFF.

CDR3 amino acids: CASSIRWNTEAFF. CDR3 DNA sequence: TGTGCCAGTAGTATCAGGTGGAACACTGAAGCTTTCTTT. This chain uses TRBV19 with TRBJ1-1; D not certain. The CDR3 runs to 13 residues. Germline CDR1 is LNHDA and CDR2 is SQIVND (reference sequence). V was clipped by 3 bases and J by 1 base, with 6 bases between them.

The chain uses TRBV5-6 and TRBJ1-2, with 9 nucleotides matching TRBD1. Germline V gives CDR1 SGHDT, CDR2 YYEEEE. The CDR3 covers 14 residues. After removal of 4 bases from V and 8 bases from J, the junction contained 9 bases not matched to a gene. CDR3 sequence: CASSPGQGSWGYTF. CDR3 coding DNA: TGTGCCAGCAGCCCCGGACAGGGGAGCTGGGGCTACACCTTC.

This rearrangement joins TRBV6-4 to TRBJ2-2; the D gene is possibly TRBD2 (5 bases). V was cut by 3 bases and J by 5 bases, with 16 bases left in between. Per the germline V gene, CDR1 is MRHNA and CDR2 is SNTAGT. There are 16 residues in the CDR3. In DNA, the CDR3 is TGTGCCAGCAGTGATCTACCCGGCTCGGGGACCGGGGAGCTGTTTTTT. Encoded protein: CASSDLPGSGTGELFF.

The rearrangement joins TRBV5-6 to TRBJ1-1; D not certain. CDR1 and CDR2 (germline): SGHDT, YYEEEE. V lost 4 bases, J lost 1 base, and 11 bases lay in between. CDR3 size: 14 residues. The CDR3 spells CASSPGRRNTEAFF. The CDR3 nucleotides are TGTGCCAGCAGCCCCGGACGGAGGAACACTGAAGCTTTCTTT.

This clone occurred once. The chain uses TRBV4-3 and TRBJ2-2; 12 positions match TRBD2. Germline CDR1 reads LGHNA; CDR2 reads YSLEER. The CDR3 covers 18 residues. With V trimmed by 0 bases and J by 7 bases, 9 bases remained unmatched. CDR3 in amino acids: CASSQDPSGRASGGELFF. The CDR3 DNA reads as TGCGCCAGCAGCCAAGACCCTAGCGGGAGGGCTTCCGGCGGGGAGCTGTTTTTT.

The gene calls are TRBV28 and TRBJ2-4; 7 bases are shared with TRBD2. Germline V gives CDR1 MDHEN, CDR2 SYDVKM. The CDR3 has 14 amino acids. Losses at the gene ends were 3 bases for V and 6 bases for J; bases not matched to a gene: 5. CDR3 coding DNA: TGTGCCAGCAGTTTTTTGGGGGAGGGAAACATTCAGTACTTC. As protein: CASSFLGEGNIQYF. The full variable domain, completed using reference TRBV28 and TRBJ2-4, is DVKVTQSSRYLVKRTGEKVFLECVQDMDHENMFWYRQDPGLGLRLIYFSYDVKMKEKGDIPEGYSVSREKKERFSLILESASTNQTSMYLCASSFLGEGNIQYFGAGTRLSVL.

This clone appeared a single time. V is TRBV27 and J is TRBJ1-4; perhaps TRBD1 as D (5 bases). The germline gives CDR1 MNHEY, CDR2 SMNVEV (reference sequence). This CDR3 has 15 amino acids. Trimming shortened V by 2 bases and J by 8 bases, and 15 bases separated the two germline ends. CDR3: CASSLGPQGEEKLFF. The CDR3 DNA follows: TGTGCCAGCAGTTTAGGCCCCCAGGGAGAGGAAAAACTGTTTTTT.

The V gene is TRBV7-9, the J gene TRBJ1-1, with D perhaps TRBD1 (6 bases). CDR3 length: 17 residues. Germline-derived CDR1 and CDR2 are SEHNR and FQNEAQ (reference sequence). The ends were cut back, 5 bases at V and 2 bases at J, with 21 bases in the middle. The CDR3 coding sequence is TGTGCCAGCAGCGAGACGGGACAAGAGATCCCCAACACTGAAGCTTTCTTT. It encodes CASSETGQEIPNTEAFF.